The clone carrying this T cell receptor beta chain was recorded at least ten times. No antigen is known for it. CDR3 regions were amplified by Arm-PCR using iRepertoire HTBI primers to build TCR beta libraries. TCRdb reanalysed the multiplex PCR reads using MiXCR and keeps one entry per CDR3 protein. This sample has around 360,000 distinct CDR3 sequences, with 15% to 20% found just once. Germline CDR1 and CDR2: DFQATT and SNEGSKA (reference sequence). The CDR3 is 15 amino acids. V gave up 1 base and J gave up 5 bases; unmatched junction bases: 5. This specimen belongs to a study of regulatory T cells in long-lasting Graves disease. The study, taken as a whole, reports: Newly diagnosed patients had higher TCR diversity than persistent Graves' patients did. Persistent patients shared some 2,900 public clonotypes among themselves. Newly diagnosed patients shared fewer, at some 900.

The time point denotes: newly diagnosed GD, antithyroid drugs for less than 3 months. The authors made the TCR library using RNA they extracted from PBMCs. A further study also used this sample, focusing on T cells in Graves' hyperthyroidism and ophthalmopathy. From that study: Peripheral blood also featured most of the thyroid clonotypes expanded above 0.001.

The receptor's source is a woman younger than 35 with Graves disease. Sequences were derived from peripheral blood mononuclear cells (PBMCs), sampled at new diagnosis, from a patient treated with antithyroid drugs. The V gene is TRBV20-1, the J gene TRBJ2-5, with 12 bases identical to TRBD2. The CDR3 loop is CSARVTSGSDETQYF. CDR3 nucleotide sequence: TGCAGTGCTAGAGTGACTAGCGGGAGCGATGAGACCCAGTACTTC.